This TCR beta chain was documented in a study of cytomegalovirus exposure and HLA in healthy donors. Study-level information: The use of the same platform for the approximately 130 validation repertoires and the roughly 700 first-cohort repertoires was reported by a later analysis. Study-level points and caveats: Rarity marked most TCR sequences, yet some public TCRs occurred in many donors. Cytomegalovirus-associated TCR beta chains were listed, numbering around 150.

Sequenced by immunoSEQ multiplex PCR; TCRdb stores in-frame clones only, minus some. The repertoire holds under 250,000 clones, roughly 84% seen once, with about 2% in the top ten. Trimming pared 0 bases from V and 0 bases from J, leaving 4 bases between. This CDR3 has 13 amino acids. Germline V gene lookup returns CDR1 SGDLS and CDR2 YYNGEE. As concerns this clone: Its target is unknown.

The rearrangement joins TRBV9 to TRBJ2-7; D is unresolved. The sequence was obtained from a woman aged 18-29 years in good health and CMV-seropositive. The specimen sequenced was PBMCs. The CDR3 DNA reads TGTGCCAGCAGCGTAGCGTTCTCCTACGAGCAGTACTTC. Protein: CASSVAFSYEQYF.